The clone carrying this TCR beta chain was found a few times. The data stem from a study of T-cell memory formation after mild COVID-19. V gave up 2 bases and J gave up 4 bases, with 8 bases separating them. This CDR3 spans 14 amino acids. Germline CDR1 PRHDT, CDR2 FYEKMQ (reference sequence). TCRdb processed the 5' RACE reads anew with MiXCR; each CDR3 protein has one entry. Of roughly 180,000 distinct CDR3 sequences in the sample, roughly 10% were seen once. The chain has TRBV13 and TRBJ2-2; D remains ambiguous. The receptor was derived from a man between 18 and 29 years old who had mild COVID-19 (a few samples of this study predate the infection). Cell type and time point are not known. Sequenced sample: PBMCs or a T cell subset sorted from them (not recorded which). CDR3 amino acids: CASSLNGATGELFF. In DNA form, the CDR3 reads TGTGCCAGCAGCTTAAACGGAGCCACCGGGGAGCTGTTTTTT.